This paragraph covers one TCR beta chain sequence. Its target is unknown. The sample belongs to a study of T cell responses to AZD1222 COVID-19 vaccine. The germline V and J ends were trimmed by 0 bases and 0 bases, with 12 bases remaining between them. Germline V gene data show CDR1 as SGHAT and CDR2 as FQDESV (reference sequence). This CDR3 comprises 18 residues. Profiling relied on immunoSEQ multiplex PCR, and the TCRdb table lists in-frame clones only, not all of them. The data contain 140,000 to 150,000 clones, under 95% of them singletons. Broader study findings: Close to half of spike-specific TCRs reportedly recognize unmutated variant regions. Donors were largely white British and mainly female; clonal diversity was possibly underestimated.

This chain uses TRBV11-1 with TRBJ2-6, with D unclear. The receptor was isolated from an adult who received the MenACWY meningococcal vaccine as a control. The sample in question was peripheral blood, obtained 28 days after the second dose of the MenACWY control vaccine. The CDR3 bases are TGTGCCAGCAGCTTAGCGTTCCGCGGAAGCTCTGGGGCCAACGTCCTGACTTTC. It codes for CASSLAFRGSSGANVLTF. Full variable domain (rest looked up from reference TRBV11-1 and TRBJ2-6): EAEVAQSPRYKITEKSQAVAFWCDPISGHATLYWYRQILGQGPELLVQFQDESVVDDSQLPKDRFSAERLKGVDSTLKIQPAELGDSAMYLCASSLAFRGSSGANVLTFGAGSRLTVL.